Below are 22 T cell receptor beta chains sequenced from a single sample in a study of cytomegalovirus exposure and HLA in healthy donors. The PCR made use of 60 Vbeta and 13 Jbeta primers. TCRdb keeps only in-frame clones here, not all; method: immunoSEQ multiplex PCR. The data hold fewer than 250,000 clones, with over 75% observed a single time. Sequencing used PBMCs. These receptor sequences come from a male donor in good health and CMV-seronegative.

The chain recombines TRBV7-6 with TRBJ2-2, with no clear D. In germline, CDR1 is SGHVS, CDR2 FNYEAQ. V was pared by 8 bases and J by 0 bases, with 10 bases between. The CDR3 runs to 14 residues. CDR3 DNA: TGTGCCAGCTCCCAGCGTTCGAACACCGGGGAGCTGTTTTTT. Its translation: CASSQRSNTGELFF.

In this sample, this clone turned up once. The CDR3 reads CASSPVPGTGGANNQPQHF. The CDR3 region has the DNA TGTGCCAGCTCACCAGTTCCCGGGACAGGGGGCGCGAACAATCAGCCCCAGCATTTT. The chain recombines TRBV18 with TRBJ1-5; 12 nucleotides agree with TRBD1. Germline V lookup: CDR1 KGHSH, CDR2 LQKENI. CDR3 length: 19 residues. V shed 2 bases and J 3 bases; nucleotides not matched to a gene: 11.

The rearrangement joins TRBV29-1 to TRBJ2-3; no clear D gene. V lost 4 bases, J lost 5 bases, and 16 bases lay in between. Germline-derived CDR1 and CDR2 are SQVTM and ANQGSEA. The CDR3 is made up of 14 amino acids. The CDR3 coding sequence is TGCAGCGTTGGGTCCCCTAGTCTAGGAGATACGCAGTATTTT. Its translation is CSVGSPSLGDTQYF.

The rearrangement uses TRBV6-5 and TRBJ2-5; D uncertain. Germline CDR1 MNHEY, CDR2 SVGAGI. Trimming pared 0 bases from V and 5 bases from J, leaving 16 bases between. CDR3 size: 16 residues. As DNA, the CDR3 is TGTGCCAGCAGTTACTCGCCAGAGACCTCAGGCGAGACCCAGTACTTC. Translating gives CASSYSPETSGETQYF.

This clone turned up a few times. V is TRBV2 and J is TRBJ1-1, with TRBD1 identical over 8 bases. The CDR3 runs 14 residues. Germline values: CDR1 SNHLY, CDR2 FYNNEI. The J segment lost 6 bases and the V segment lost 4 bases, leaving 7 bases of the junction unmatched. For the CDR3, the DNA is TGTGCCAGCAGTGCCGACAGGGGAGTTGCTGAAGCTTTCTTT. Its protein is CASSADRGVAEAFF.

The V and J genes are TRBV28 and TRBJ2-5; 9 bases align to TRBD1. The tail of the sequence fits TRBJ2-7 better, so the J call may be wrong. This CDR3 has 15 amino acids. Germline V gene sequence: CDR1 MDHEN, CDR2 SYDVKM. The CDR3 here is CASLTGGKFSYEQYF. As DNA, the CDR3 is TGTGCCAGCCTGACAGGGGGGAAGTTCAGCTACGAGCAGTACTTC.

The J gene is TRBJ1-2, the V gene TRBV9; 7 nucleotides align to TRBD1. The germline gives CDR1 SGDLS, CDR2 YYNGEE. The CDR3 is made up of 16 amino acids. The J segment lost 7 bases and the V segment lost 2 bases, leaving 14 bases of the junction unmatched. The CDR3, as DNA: TGTGCCAGCAGCGTTCTACCCGACAGGGAAGGTGGTGGCTACACCTTC. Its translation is CASSVLPDREGGGYTF.

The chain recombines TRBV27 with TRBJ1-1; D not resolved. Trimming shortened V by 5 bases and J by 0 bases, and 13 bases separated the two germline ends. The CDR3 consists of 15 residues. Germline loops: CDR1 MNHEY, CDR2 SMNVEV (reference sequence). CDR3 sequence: CASSPPPNMNTEAFF. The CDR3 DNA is TGTGCCAGCAGTCCCCCCCCGAACATGAACACTGAAGCTTTCTTT.

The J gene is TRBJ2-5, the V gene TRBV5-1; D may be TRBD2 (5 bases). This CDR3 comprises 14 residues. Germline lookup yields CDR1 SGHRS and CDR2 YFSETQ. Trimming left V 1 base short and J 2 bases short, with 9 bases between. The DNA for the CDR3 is TGCGCCAGCAGCTTGTCGGAGGCGCAAGAGACCCAGTACTTC. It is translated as CASSLSEAQETQYF.

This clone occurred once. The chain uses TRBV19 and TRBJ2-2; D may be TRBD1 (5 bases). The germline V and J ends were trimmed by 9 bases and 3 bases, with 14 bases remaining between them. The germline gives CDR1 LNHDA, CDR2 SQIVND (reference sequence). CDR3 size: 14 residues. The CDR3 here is CASSITGDTGELFF. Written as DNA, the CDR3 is TGTGCCAGCTCTATAACAGGTGACACCGGGGAGCTGTTTTTT.

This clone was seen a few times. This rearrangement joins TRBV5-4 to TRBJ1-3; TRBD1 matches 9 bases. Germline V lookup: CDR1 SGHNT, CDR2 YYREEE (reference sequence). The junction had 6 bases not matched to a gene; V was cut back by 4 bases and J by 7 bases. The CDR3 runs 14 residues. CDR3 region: CASSTGTGLNTIYF. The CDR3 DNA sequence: TGTGCCAGCAGCACCGGGACAGGGCTTAACACCATATATTTT.

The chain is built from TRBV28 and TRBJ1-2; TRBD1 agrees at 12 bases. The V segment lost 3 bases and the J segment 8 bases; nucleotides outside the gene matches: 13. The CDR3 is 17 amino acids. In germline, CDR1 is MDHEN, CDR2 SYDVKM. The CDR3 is CASSFEGQGARMKGYTF. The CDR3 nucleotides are TGTGCCAGCAGTTTTGAGGGACAGGGGGCGAGAATGAAGGGCTACACCTTC.

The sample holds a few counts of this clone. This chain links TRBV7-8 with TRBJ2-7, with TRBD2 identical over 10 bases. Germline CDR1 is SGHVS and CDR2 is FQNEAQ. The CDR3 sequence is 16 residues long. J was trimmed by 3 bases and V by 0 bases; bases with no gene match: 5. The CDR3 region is CASSLALAGEGYEQYF. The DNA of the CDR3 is TGTGCCAGCAGCTTAGCCCTAGCGGGGGAAGGCTACGAGCAGTACTTC. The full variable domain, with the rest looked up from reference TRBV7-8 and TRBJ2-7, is GAGVSQSPRYKVAKRGQDVALRCDPISGHVSLFWYQQALGQGPEFLTYFQNEAQLDKSGLPSDRFFAERPEGSVSTLKIQRTQQEDSAVYLCASSLALAGEGYEQYFGPGTRLTVT.

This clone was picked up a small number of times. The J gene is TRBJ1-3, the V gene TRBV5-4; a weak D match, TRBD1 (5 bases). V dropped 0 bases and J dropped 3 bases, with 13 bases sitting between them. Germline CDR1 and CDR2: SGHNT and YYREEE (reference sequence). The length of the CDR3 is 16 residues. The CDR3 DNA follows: TGTGCCAGCAGCTTGGCCAACGGGGGAAGTGGAAACACCATATATTTT. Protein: CASSLANGGSGNTIYF. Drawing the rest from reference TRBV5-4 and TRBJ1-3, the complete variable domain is ETGVTQSPTHLIKTRGQQVTLRCSSQSGHNTVSWYQQALGQGPQFIFQYYREEENGRGNFPPRFSGLQFPNYSSELNVNALELDDSALYLCASSLANGGSGNTIYFGEGSWLTVV.

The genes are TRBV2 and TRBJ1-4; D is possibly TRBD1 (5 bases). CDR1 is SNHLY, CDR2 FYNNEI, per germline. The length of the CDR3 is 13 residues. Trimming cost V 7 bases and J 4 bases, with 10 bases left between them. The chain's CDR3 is CASTRALNEKLFF. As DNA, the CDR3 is TGTGCCAGCACCAGGGCCCTTAATGAAAAACTGTTTTTT.

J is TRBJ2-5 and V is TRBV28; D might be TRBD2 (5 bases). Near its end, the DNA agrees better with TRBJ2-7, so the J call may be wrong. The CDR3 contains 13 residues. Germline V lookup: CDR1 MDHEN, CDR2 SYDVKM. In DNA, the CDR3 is TGTGCCAGCAGTTTCGTGGAGGCCTACGAGCAGTACTTC. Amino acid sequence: CASSFVEAYEQYF.

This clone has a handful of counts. The CDR3 sequence is CASSQVEGAPGELFF. The CDR3 nucleotides are TGTGCCAGCAGCCAAGTAGAGGGGGCCCCCGGGGAGCTGTTTTTT. J is TRBJ2-2 and V is TRBV4-2, with TRBD1 identical over 7 bases. The CDR3 length is 15 residues. The junction had 5 bases not matched to a gene; V was cut back by 1 base and J by 6 bases. In germline, CDR1 is LGHNA, CDR2 YNFKEQ.

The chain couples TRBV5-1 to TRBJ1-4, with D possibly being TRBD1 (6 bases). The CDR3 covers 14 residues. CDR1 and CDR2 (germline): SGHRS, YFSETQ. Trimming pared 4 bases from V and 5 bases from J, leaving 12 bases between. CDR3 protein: CASSPGRGNEKLFF. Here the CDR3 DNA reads TGCGCCAGCAGCCCCGGCAGGGGAAATGAAAAACTGTTTTTT.

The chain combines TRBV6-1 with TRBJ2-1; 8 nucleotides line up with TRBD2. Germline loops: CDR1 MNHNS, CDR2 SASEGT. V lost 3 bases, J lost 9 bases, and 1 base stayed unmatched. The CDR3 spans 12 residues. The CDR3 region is CASSETSAEQFF. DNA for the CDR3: TGTGCCAGCAGTGAGACTAGCGCTGAGCAGTTCTTC.

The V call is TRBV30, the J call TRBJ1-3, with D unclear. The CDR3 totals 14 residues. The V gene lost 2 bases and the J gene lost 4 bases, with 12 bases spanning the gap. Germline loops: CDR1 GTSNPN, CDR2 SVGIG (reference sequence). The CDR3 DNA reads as TGTGCCTGGAGTCTGGGGAGAGCGGGAAACACCATATATTTT. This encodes CAWSLGRAGNTIYF.

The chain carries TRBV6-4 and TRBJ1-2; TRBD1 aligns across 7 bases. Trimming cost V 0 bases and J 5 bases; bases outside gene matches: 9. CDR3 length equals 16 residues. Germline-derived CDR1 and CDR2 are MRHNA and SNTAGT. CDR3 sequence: CASSDSPEGQPYGYTF. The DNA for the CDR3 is TGTGCCAGCAGTGACTCACCCGAGGGACAGCCTTATGGCTACACCTTC.

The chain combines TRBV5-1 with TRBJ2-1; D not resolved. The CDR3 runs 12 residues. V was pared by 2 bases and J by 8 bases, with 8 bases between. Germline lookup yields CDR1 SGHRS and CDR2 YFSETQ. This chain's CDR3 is CASSFLVDEQFF. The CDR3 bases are TGCGCCAGCAGCTTCCTTGTCGATGAGCAGTTCTTC.